The 25 T cell receptor beta chains in this list originate from one sample, sequenced in a study of T cells in Graves' hyperthyroidism and ophthalmopathy (dated by TCRdb to between 2019 and 2020). Library prep was done by multiplex PCR. These reads were obtained on an Illumina HiSeq 2000. TCR beta CDR3 regions were amplified from RNA transcripts. A first-round RT-PCR of the TCR CDR3 used the HTBI primer set with the Qiagen OneStep RT-PCR kit. TCRdb applied fastp at Q25 and MiXCR to the public reads, then kept only in-frame beta chains. CDR3 protein duplicates are merged, each entry listing the most common genes and DNA. The sample data list hundreds of thousands of distinct CDR3 sequences, and about 20% of these were observed just once. The ten largest make up 30% to 40% of the sample. The sample consisted of blood. The receptors stem from a man between 25 and 39 years old with Graves' ophthalmopathy.

In its sample, this clonotype was seen a few times. This chain uses TRBV30 with TRBJ1-3; D possibly corresponds to TRBD1 (6 bases). V was shortened by 6 bases and J by 0 bases, with 9 bases between the two germline ends. Germline V CDR1 and CDR2: GTSNPN, SVGIG (reference sequence). CDR3 length: 13 amino acids. In nucleotides, the CDR3 is TGTGCCTGCCAGGGGAGCTCTGGAAACACCATATATTTT. Protein sequence: CACQGSSGNTIYF.

The chain's CDR3 is CASSAAEFLAAYNEQFF. CDR3 sequence (DNA): TGTGCCAGCAGCGCCGCGGAATTCTTAGCGGCGTACAATGAGCAGTTCTTC. The rearrangement uses TRBV9 and TRBJ2-1; possibly TRBD2 for D (6 bases). This CDR3 region has 17 residues. V gave up 3 bases and J gave up 4 bases, with 20 bases separating them. From germline, CDR1 is SGDLS and CDR2 YYNGEE.

This sequence joins TRBV12-3 or TRBV12-4 and TRBJ1-5, with a possible D match to TRBD1 (5 bases). V lost 6 bases and J 7 bases, leaving 13 bases between the germline ends. CDR3 size: 13 residues. The CDR3 loop reads CASSPAGGQPQHF. The CDR3 DNA sequence: TGTGCCAGCAGCCCCGCTGGGGGACAGCCCCAGCATTTT.

There are many counts of this clonotype. The CDR3 sequence is CASRVSGYYGYTF. The CDR3 nucleotides are TGTGCCAGCAGGGTATCAGGGTACTATGGCTACACCTTC. The genes are TRBV2 and TRBJ1-2; D perhaps matches TRBD1 (5 bases). The length of the CDR3 is 13 residues. V shed 6 bases and J shed 3 bases, with 11 bases lying between them. The germline V gene has CDR1 SNHLY and CDR2 FYNNEI.

This clonotype was found a few times. The CDR3 DNA follows: TGTGCCAGCAGTTACCCCACCGGGGGAGGGGGTTACAATGAGCAGTTCTTC. Its protein is CASSYPTGGGGYNEQFF. The V gene is TRBV6-2 or TRBV6-3, the J gene TRBJ2-1; a possible D gene is TRBD2 (7 bases). V was trimmed by 2 bases and J by 4 bases, leaving 18 bases between them. Germline CDR1 and CDR2: MNHEY and SVGEGT. The CDR3 is 17 residues long.

This clonotype was observed a handful of times. The gene calls are TRBV29-1 and TRBJ2-7; 10 nucleotides agree with TRBD2. With 4 bases clipped from V and 7 bases from J, the junction kept 13 bases outside the gene matches. The CDR3 is 15 amino acids. From germline, CDR1 is SQVTM and CDR2 ANQGSEA. CDR3 coding DNA: TGCAGCGTTGCCCTGAGACTAGCGGGCACAGGGGAGCAGTACTTC. It is translated as CSVALRLAGTGEQYF.

This sequence joins TRBV3-1 and TRBJ1-4; TRBD1 matches 11 bases. Germline CDR1 reads LGHDT; CDR2 reads YNNKEL (reference sequence). V trimming: 6 bases; J trimming: 7 bases; junction bases outside the gene matches: 4. This CDR3 spans 14 amino acids. In DNA form, the CDR3 reads TGTGCCAGCAGAGTTGGGACAGGGGGTGAAAAACTGTTTTTT. Translated, it gives CASRVGTGGEKLFF.

This clonotype is a singleton in its sample. The chain is built from TRBV7-9 and TRBJ2-7, with D possibly TRBD2 on 7 matching bases. Germline lookup yields CDR1 SEHNR and CDR2 FQNEAQ (reference sequence). With 8 bases removed from V and 7 bases from J, the gap between germline ends came to 24 bases. The CDR3 covers 15 residues. CDR3 coding DNA: TGTGCCAGCTCGGCGGGGGCCGCTTTGGGGGGGGAGCAGTACTTC. It encodes CASSAGAALGGEQYF.

In its sample, this clonotype was seen a few times. This chain connects TRBV29-1 to TRBJ2-2; TRBD1 is a possible D gene (5 bases). In germline, CDR1 is SQVTM, CDR2 ANQGSEA. The CDR3 covers 16 residues. V lost 2 bases and J 0 bases, leaving 13 bases between the germline ends. CDR3 sequence (DNA): TGCAGCGTTGAATCCGTTGACAGAGCGAACACCGGGGAGCTGTTTTTT. Protein product: CSVESVDRANTGELFF.

This clonotype has at least ten counts. The rearrangement joins TRBV7-2 to TRBJ2-7; D unresolved. CDR1 is SGHTA and CDR2 is FQGNSA in the germline V gene. Trimming left V 2 bases short and J 0 bases short, with 11 bases between. This CDR3 has 15 amino acids. DNA for the CDR3: TGTGCCAGCAGCTTATATCCTGGGTCCTCCTACGAGCAGTACTTC. The encoded protein is CASSLYPGSSYEQYF.

This clonotype came up a few times. The chain recombines TRBV6-1 with TRBJ2-1; 10 bases agree with TRBD2. The CDR3 has 17 amino acids. Germline V CDR1 and CDR2: MNHNS, SASEGT. The V gene end was trimmed by 6 bases and the J gene end by 0 bases; junction bases not matched to a gene: 8. DNA of the CDR3: TGTGCCAGCAGCCCACCTAGCGGGAGAAGCTCCTACAATGAGCAGTTCTTC. Protein product: CASSPPSGRSSYNEQFF.

The J gene is TRBJ2-4, the V gene TRBV3-1, with a tentative D call TRBD1 (6 bases). V lost 1 base, J lost 14 bases, and 12 bases lay in between. This CDR3 spans 12 amino acids. From germline, CDR1 is LGHDT and CDR2 YNNKEL (reference sequence). CDR3: CASSQGFGGKYF. The CDR3 region has the DNA TGTGCCAGCAGCCAAGGGTTTGGGGGCAAGTACTTC.

This chain joins TRBV5-6 and TRBJ2-5; D gene unclear. Between the trimmed V and J ends, which lost 3 bases and 5 bases, there was a span of 8 bases. In germline, CDR1 is SGHDT, CDR2 YYEEEE. CDR3 length: 12 residues. The CDR3 DNA sequence: TGTGCCAGCAGCTCTAACTGGGAGACCCAGTACTTC. Its translation: CASSSNWETQYF. The full variable domain, rest sourced from reference TRBV5-6 and TRBJ2-5, is DAGVTQSPTHLIKTRGQQVTLRCSPKSGHDTVSWYQQALGQGPQFIFQYYEEEERQRGNFPDRFSGHQFPNYSSELNVNALLLGDSALYLCASSSNWETQYFGPGTRLLVL.

This clonotype was found many times. This chain links TRBV20-1 with TRBJ2-5, with D tentatively TRBD1 (5 bases). This CDR3 has 14 amino acids. Between the trimmed V and J ends, which lost 1 base and 2 bases, there was a span of 11 bases. CDR1 is DFQATT, CDR2 SNEGSKA, per germline (reference sequence). CDR3 loop: CSARGQLLQETQYF. CDR3 bases: TGCAGTGCTAGAGGACAGCTACTGCAAGAGACCCAGTACTTC.

This chain connects TRBV7-9 to TRBJ1-2; D is ambiguous. The CDR3 totals 14 residues. The germline gives CDR1 SEHNR, CDR2 FQNEAQ (reference sequence). V was clipped by 4 bases and J by 0 bases, with 9 bases between them. DNA of the CDR3: TGTGCCAGCAGCTGGACGGCTACTAACTATGGCTACACCTTC. Encoded protein: CASSWTATNYGYTF.

V gene TRBV18 combines with J gene TRBJ2-7, with D possibly TRBD1 on 5 matching bases. V lost 4 bases to trimming and J lost 5 bases, with 21 bases between them. The CDR3 extends over 16 amino acids. Germline V gene sequence: CDR1 KGHSH, CDR2 LQKENI. The CDR3 reads CASSRERAGSGHEQYF. CDR3 bases: TGTGCCAGCTCACGAGAGCGAGCAGGGTCGGGCCACGAGCAGTACTTC.

The V call is TRBV9, the J call TRBJ1-1; 8 nucleotides match TRBD1. Germline loops: CDR1 SGDLS, CDR2 YYNGEE. This CDR3 has 15 residues. The junction had 4 bases not matched to a gene; V was cut back by 3 bases and J by 0 bases. CDR3 coding DNA: TGTGCCAGCAGCGCACAGGGGGATGTGAACACTGAAGCTTTCTTT. Protein: CASSAQGDVNTEAFF.

J is TRBJ2-7 and V is TRBV20-1, with TRBD2 as a possible D gene (6 bases). Germline values: CDR1 DFQATT, CDR2 SNEGSKA (reference sequence). V dropped 0 bases and J dropped 7 bases, with 13 bases sitting between them. This CDR3 region has 13 residues. The CDR3 loop reads CSARDVAGWEQYF. The CDR3 region has the DNA TGCAGTGCTAGAGATGTTGCGGGGTGGGAGCAGTACTTC.

This chain joins TRBV11-2 and TRBJ2-4; D gene unclear. Germline V gene lookup returns CDR1 SGHAT and CDR2 FQNNGV. The V end lost 5 bases, the J end lost 0 bases, and 8 bases lay between the germline ends. CDR3 length: 14 amino acids. CDR3 DNA: TGTGCCAGCAGCACCCTTATAGCCAAAAACATTCAGTACTTC. Protein product: CASSTLIAKNIQYF.

CDR3 loop: CASNQAGADTQYF. The CDR3 region has the DNA TGTGCCAGCAACCAAGCGGGTGCAGATACGCAGTATTTT. The gene calls are TRBV6-2 or TRBV6-3 and TRBJ2-3; TRBD2 is a possible D gene (6 bases). This CDR3 has 13 residues. Germline assignment: CDR1 MNHEY and CDR2 SVGEGT. Trimming left V 7 bases short and J 4 bases short, with 12 bases between.

This clonotype was detected a few times. For the CDR3, the DNA is TGCAGTGCTATTAGACAGGCGAACACCGGGGAGCTGTTTTTT. Translating gives CSAIRQANTGELFF. J is TRBJ2-2 and V is TRBV20-1, with D maybe TRBD1 (6 bases). Trimming pared 4 bases from V and 0 bases from J, leaving 9 bases between. Germline V gene sequence: CDR1 DFQATT, CDR2 SNEGSKA (reference sequence). The CDR3 runs 14 residues.

The chain employs TRBV6-1 and TRBJ1-5; D is undetermined. Germline CDR1 reads MNHNS; CDR2 reads SASEGT. Trimming took 2 bases from V and 3 from J, leaving 8 bases between them. This CDR3 is 14 amino acids long. CDR3 nucleotides: TGTGCCAGCAGTGAATTTGTCAACAATCAGCCCCAGCATTTT. It yields the protein CASSEFVNNQPQHF.

This clonotype was seen a few times. J is TRBJ1-6 and V is TRBV28, with 9 bases lining up with TRBD1. The CDR3 contains 16 residues. V lost 7 bases and J lost 9; bases outside the gene matches: 13. Germline CDR1 MDHEN, CDR2 SYDVKM. The CDR3 loop reads CASKTPGQGSISPLHF. The CDR3, as DNA: TGTGCCAGCAAGACACCGGGACAGGGTTCAATTTCACCCCTCCACTTT.

The sample holds a few counts of this clonotype. The rearrangement joins TRBV6-2 or TRBV6-3 to TRBJ2-5; 8 bases are shared with TRBD1. After removal of 6 bases from V and 1 base from J, the junction contained 10 bases not matched to a gene. The CDR3 has 16 residues. Germline V gene data show CDR1 as MNHEY and CDR2 as SVGEGT. This CDR3 reads CASRSTGVKPQETQYF. CDR3 DNA: TGTGCCAGCAGGTCGACAGGGGTTAAACCCCAAGAGACCCAGTACTTC.

This clonotype appeared many times. The rearrangement links TRBV11-3 to TRBJ2-1; D is unresolved. This CDR3 contains 13 residues. V lost 0 bases and J 8 bases, leaving 8 bases between the germline ends. Germline CDR1 is SGHNT and CDR2 is YENEEA. DNA of the CDR3: TGTGCCAGCAGCTTAGAGGTCGGGTATGAGCAGTTCTTC. Translating gives CASSLEVGYEQFF.